This note documents a single T cell receptor (beta chain) sequence. Germline V gene sequence: CDR1 SGHVS, CDR2 FQNEAQ. The V gene lost 4 bases and the J gene lost 3 bases, with 16 bases spanning the gap. The CDR3 loop spans 16 amino acids. The sample comes from a study of blood T cell repertoires in COVID-19. Study-level information: Sample material is recorded as cDNA or gDNA derived from T cells, B-cell-depleted T cells, or PBMCs.

How the authors handled the data: The authors estimated nucleated cell counts from reference gene primer amplification. Assay used: immunoSEQ multiplex PCR; TCRdb lists only in-frame clones, some missing. The V and J calls and the clone size are those of that table, but D and trimming were determined from the DNA. The table has a few hundred thousand clones, over 75% seen once. Source material: peripheral blood. The receptor's source is a man between 18 and 35 years old with active or convalescent COVID-19. The chain has TRBV7-8 and TRBJ1-5; D unclear. In DNA, the CDR3 is TGTGCCAGCAGCTATGCGAGGGTCCGGGACAATCAGCCCCAGCATTTT. This translates into CASSYARVRDNQPQHF.